The T cell receptor (beta chain) under discussion was sequenced for a study of T-cell reconstitution after alpha-beta-depleted transplantation in children. Study-level points and caveats: Hyperexpanded clones declined; after one year, newly produced T cells mostly supplied diversity. Recipient T cells and thymic progenitors that survived gave rise to the high TCRbeta diversity observed at day 60 in some patients.

This clonotype was seen more than once but under ten times. Antigen unknown. Germline values: CDR1 KGHDR, CDR2 SFDVKD. Trimming took 5 bases from V and 4 from J; bases not matched to a gene: 2. The CDR3 length is 14 residues. Preparing the TCRbeta library involved the use of unique molecular identifiers. Each CDR3 protein gets one entry after TCRdb re-called the PCR reads with MiXCR. This sample yields 60,000 or so distinct CDR3 sequences, of which about 40% are seen a single time; less than 98% belongs to the top ten. The receptor was isolated from a male patient between 5 and 17 years old who had a stem cell transplant for acute lymphoblastic leukemia, so the T cells may come from the graft donor. The rearrangement uses TRBV24-1 and TRBJ2-2, with TRBD1 matching 8 bases. The source material was PBMCs, mostly from graft donor cells, sampled 360 days after TCRalphabeta/CD19-depleted stem cell transplant. CDR3 residues: CATSGTGCTGELFF. The DNA for the CDR3 is TGTGCCACCAGTGGGACAGGGTGCACCGGGGAGCTGTTTTTT.